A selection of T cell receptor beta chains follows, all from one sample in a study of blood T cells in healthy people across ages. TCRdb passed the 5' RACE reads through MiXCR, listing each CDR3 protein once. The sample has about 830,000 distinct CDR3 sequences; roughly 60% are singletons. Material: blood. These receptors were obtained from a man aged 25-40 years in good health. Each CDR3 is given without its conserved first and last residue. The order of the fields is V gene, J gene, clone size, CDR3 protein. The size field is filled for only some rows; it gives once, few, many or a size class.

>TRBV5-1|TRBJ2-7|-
ASSEGAGTYEQY
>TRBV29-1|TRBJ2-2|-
SAPGPLNTGELF
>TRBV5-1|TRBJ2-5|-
ASRPGTGSETQY
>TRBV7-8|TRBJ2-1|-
ASSTSTSGSSYNEQF
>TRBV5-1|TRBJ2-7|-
ASSGNSATYEQY
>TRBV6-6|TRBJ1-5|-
ASSYSPGQGSQPQH
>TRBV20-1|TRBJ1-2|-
SARTGGEGYT
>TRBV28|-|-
ASSLNLGVRETQY
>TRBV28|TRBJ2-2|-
ASSPPLPSTWTGSTGELF
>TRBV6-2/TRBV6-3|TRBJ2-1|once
ASSPSNQANRNEQF
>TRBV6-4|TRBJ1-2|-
ASSDSLCVIRIYGYT
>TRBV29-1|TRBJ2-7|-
SVVGTVYEQY
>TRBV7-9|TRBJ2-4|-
ASSPSGGKNIQY
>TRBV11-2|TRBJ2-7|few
ASSLDRPLSYEQY
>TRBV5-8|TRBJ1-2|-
ASSGRVLTDYGYT
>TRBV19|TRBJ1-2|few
ASSLLQGDGGYT
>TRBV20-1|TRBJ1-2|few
SARDNLDYGYT
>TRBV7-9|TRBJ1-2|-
ASSPIGQRTYGYT
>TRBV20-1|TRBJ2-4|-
SALKWTGLDDGQY
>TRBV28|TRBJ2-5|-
ASSFGNYYGGRASETQY
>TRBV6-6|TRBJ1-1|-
ASRIGTAAF
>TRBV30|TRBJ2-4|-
AWSPGLAGVIQY
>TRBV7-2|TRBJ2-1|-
ASSLAPYAGGYNEQF
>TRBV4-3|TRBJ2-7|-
ASSQDLSGRTYEQY
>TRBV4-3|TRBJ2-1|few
ASSRGTSVGNEQF
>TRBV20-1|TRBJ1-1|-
SARTDQNTEAF
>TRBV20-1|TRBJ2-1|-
SVRARTSGGSYNEQF
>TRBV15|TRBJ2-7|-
ATSRKGTGVIEQY
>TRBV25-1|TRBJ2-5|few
ASSEYRGSETQY
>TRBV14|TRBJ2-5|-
ASSPVPSGLLNEQY
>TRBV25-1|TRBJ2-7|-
ASSELPWTREQY
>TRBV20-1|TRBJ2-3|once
SARVGLGFTDTQY
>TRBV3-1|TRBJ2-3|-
ASSPHGGDTQY
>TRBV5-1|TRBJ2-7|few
ASSLPAGESEQY
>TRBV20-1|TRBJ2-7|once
SASRQGPYEQY
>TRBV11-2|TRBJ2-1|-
ASSLTRGKYNEQF
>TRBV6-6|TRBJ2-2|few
ASSYRGLNTGELF